The entry below gives a single T cell receptor beta chain sequence along with its context. Its antigen remains unidentified. This CDR3 has 12 amino acids. V was trimmed by 2 bases and J by 5 bases, leaving 6 bases between them. In germline, CDR1 is KGHSH, CDR2 LQKENI. This record belongs to a study of cytomegalovirus exposure and HLA in healthy donors. General study findings and limits: For most subjects, TCR beta sequences were reported to predict HLA-A and HLA-B alleles with accuracy. Association of a missense DCLRE1C variant with TCR beta V- and J-gene trimming was reported in a later analysis. Several V segments, TRBV6-2 and TRBV6-3 among them, could not be told apart and were dropped.

The PCR employed 60 Vbeta primers together with 13 Jbeta primers. The table came from immunoSEQ multiplex PCR; TCRdb's copy has only in-frame clones and leaves some out. The sample shows 210,000 or so clones, approximately 80% of them seen only once. The chain carries TRBV18 and TRBJ2-5; no clear D. The source of this sequence is a girl aged 5 to 17 in good health and CMV-seronegative. Sequencing was done on a sample of PBMCs. CDR3 region: CASSPVGETQYF. In DNA, the CDR3 is TGTGCCAGCTCACCAGTGGGCGAGACCCAGTACTTC.